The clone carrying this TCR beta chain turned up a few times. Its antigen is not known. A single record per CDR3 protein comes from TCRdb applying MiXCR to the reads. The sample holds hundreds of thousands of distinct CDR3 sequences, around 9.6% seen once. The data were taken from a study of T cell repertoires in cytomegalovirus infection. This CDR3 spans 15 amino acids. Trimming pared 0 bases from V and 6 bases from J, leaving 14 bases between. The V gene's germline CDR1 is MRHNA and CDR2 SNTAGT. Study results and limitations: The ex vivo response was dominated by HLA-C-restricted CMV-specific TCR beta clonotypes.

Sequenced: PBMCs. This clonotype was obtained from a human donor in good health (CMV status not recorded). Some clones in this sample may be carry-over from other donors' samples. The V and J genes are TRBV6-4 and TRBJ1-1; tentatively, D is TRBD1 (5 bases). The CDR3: CASSDSVGQVAEAFF. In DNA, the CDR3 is TGTGCCAGCAGTGACTCGGTGGGGCAAGTCGCTGAAGCTTTCTTT.